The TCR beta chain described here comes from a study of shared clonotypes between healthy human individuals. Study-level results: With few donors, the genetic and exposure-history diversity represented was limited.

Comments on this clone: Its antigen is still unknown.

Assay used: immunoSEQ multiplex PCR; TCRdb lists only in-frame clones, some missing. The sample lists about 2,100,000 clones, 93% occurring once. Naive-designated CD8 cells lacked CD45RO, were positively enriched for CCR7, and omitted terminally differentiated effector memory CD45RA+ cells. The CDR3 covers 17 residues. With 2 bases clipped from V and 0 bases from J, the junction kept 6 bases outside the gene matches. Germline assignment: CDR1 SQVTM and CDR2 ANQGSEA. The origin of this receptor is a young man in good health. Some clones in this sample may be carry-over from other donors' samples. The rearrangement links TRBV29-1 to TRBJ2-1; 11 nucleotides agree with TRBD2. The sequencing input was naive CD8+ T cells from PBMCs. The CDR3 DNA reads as TGCAGCGTTGAAACGCTAGCGGGAGGAAGCTCCTACAATGAGCAGTTCTTC. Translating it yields CSVETLAGGSSYNEQFF.